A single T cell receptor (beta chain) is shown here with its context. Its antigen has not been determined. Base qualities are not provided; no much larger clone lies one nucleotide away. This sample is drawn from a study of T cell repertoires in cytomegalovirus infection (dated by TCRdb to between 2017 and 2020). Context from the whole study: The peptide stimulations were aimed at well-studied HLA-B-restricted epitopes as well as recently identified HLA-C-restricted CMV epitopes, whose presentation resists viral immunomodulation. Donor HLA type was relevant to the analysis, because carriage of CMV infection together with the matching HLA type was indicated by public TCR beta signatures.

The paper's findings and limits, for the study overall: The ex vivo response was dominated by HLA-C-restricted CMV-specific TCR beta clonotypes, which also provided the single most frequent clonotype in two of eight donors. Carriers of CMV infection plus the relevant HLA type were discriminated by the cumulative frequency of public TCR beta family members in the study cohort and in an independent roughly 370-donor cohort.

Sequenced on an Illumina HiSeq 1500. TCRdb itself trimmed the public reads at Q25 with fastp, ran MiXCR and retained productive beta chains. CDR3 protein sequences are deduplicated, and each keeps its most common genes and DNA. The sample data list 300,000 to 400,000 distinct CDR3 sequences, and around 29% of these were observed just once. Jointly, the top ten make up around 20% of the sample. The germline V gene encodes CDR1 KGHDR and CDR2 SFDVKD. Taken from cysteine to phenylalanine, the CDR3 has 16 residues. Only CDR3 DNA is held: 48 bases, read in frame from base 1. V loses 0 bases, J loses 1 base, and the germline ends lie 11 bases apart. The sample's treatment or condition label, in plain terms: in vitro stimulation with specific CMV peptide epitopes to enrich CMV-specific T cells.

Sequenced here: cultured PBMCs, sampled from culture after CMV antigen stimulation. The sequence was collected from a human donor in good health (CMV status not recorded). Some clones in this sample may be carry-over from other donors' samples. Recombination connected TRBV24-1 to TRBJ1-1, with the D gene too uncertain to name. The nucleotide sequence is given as TGTGCCACCAGTGATTTGCCGGAGCAGGCGAACACTGAAGCTTTCTTT. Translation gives CATSDLPEQANTEAFF.